This is a list of T cell receptor beta chains from one sample in a study of cytomegalovirus exposure and HLA in healthy donors. The assay was immunoSEQ multiplex PCR, and TCRdb's table has in-frame clones only and misses some. The sample gives about 170,000 clones, roughly four fifths of which show up once; about 1.9% is in the top ten. What was sequenced was PBMCs. The receptor set was obtained from a young woman in good health and CMV-seropositive. The CDR3 runs from the conserved cysteine through the conserved F or W. The D gene is left open where the match is weak. Not all rows give a size; the values are once, few, many and, for expanded clones, a class.

>NA|14|NA|TRBV7-2|TRBJ1-1
CASSHDWGSTEAFF
TGTGCCAGCAGTCATGACTGGGGCAGCACTGAAGCTTTCTTT
>NA|13|NA|TRBV6-4|TRBJ1-1
CASRRQWNTEAFF
TGTGCCAGCAGGAGACAGTGGAACACTGAAGCTTTCTTT
>NA|15|NA|TRBV19|TRBJ1-5
CASSIALTGHQPQHF
TGTGCCAGTAGTATAGCACTAACAGGCCATCAGCCCCAGCATTTT
>NA|15|TRBD1|TRBV6-5|TRBJ2-1
CASRPNRGYYNEQFF
TGTGCCAGCAGGCCGAACAGGGGCTATTACAATGAGCAGTTCTTC
>few|15|NA|TRBV5-1|TRBJ1-6
CASSLNRAYNSPLHF
TGCGCCAGCAGCTTAAACAGGGCGTATAATTCACCCCTCCACTTT
>NA|11|NA|TRBV2|TRBJ1-1
CASSELQLAFF
TGTGCCAGCAGCGAACTACAGTTGGCTTTCTTT
>NA|15|NA|TRBV27|TRBJ1-4
CATRDGTGDWEKLFF
TGTGCCACAAGAGATGGAACAGGTGATTGGGAAAAACTGTTTTTT
>NA|19|TRBD1|TRBV28|TRBJ1-6
CASSLRGTGLGGSNSPLHF
TGTGCCAGCAGTTTACGGGGGACAGGACTAGGAGGTTCTAATTCACCCCTCCACTTT
>NA|14|NA|TRBV2|TRBJ1-3
CASSPPRSGNTIYF
TGTGCCAGCAGTCCCCCGCGGTCTGGAAACACCATATATTTT
>NA|14|TRBD1|TRBV28|TRBJ1-5
CASSLAGGYQPQHF
TGTGCCAGCAGTTTGGCAGGGGGCTATCAGCCCCAGCATTTT
>NA|16|TRBD1|TRBV7-2|TRBJ1-5
CASSLQGARGNQPQHF
TGTGCCAGCAGCTTACAGGGGGCGCGAGGCAATCAGCCCCAGCATTTT
>NA|15|TRBD2|TRBV18|TRBJ2-1
CASSPLLAGENEQFF
TGTGCCAGCTCACCATTGCTAGCGGGAGAGAATGAGCAGTTCTTC
>NA|17|TRBD1|TRBV18|TRBJ1-5
CASSSRGGQGLGEPQHF
TGTGCCAGCTCGTCGAGGGGGGGACAGGGTCTCGGAGAACCCCAGCATTTT
>NA|15|TRBD1|TRBV6-5|TRBJ1-5
CASSSSRDRVQPQHF
TGTGCCAGCAGTTCGTCCCGGGACAGGGTTCAGCCCCAGCATTTT
>few|15|NA|TRBV7-2|TRBJ1-2
CASSLGYTVLNGYTF
TGTGCCAGCAGCTTAGGATATACGGTTTTGAATGGCTACACCTTC
>NA|16|TRBD2|TRBV10-3|TRBJ2-3
CAIRETSGGSTDTQYF
TGTGCCATCAGAGAGACTAGCGGGGGTAGCACAGATACGCAGTATTTT
>NA|14|NA|TRBV12-5|TRBJ1-1
CASGLALGDPEAFF
TGTGCTAGTGGTTTGGCGCTAGGCGACCCTGAAGCTTTCTTT
>NA|12|NA|TRBV5-1|TRBJ2-7
CASISGSYEQYF
TGCGCCAGCATTTCGGGGTCCTACGAGCAGTACTTC
>once|12|NA|TRBV5-6|TRBJ1-2
CASSEGNYGYTF
TGTGCCAGCAGCGAGGGTAACTATGGCTACACCTTC
>NA|14|NA|TRBV28|TRBJ1-1
CASSLLGGLTEAFF
TGTGCCAGCAGTTTATTGGGGGGGCTCACTGAAGCTTTCTTT
>NA|14|NA|TRBV9|TRBJ2-2
CASSVGVDTGELFF
TGTGCCAGCAGCGTAGGAGTAGACACCGGGGAGCTGTTTTTT
>NA|14|NA|TRBV30|TRBJ2-1
CAWRAVSGYNEQFF
TGTGCCTGGAGAGCCGTTAGCGGCTACAATGAGCAGTTCTTC